These T cell receptor beta chains were read from a single sample in a study of T cells in Graves' hyperthyroidism and ophthalmopathy. TCRdb re-called the multiplex PCR reads through MiXCR, storing one row per CDR3 protein. Of around 620,000 distinct CDR3 sequences in the sample, more than 45% were seen once. The material sequenced was peripheral blood or thyroid tissue (not recorded which). The receptor set was obtained from an adult woman with Graves' disease, either hyperthyroidism or ophthalmopathy (not recorded which). CDR3s include the opening cysteine and the closing phenylalanine or tryptophan. A D gene is named only where the DNA matches it firmly. Where a row states a size, it is once, few, many or the class of an expanded clone; other rows omit it.

d_gene	len	v_gene	j_gene	abundance	CDR3nt	CDR3aa
TRBD1	14	TRBV10-3	TRBJ2-2	-	TGTGCCACCAATGGACAGGGGATCACCGGGGAGCTGTTTTTT	CATNGQGITGELFF
-	14	TRBV28	TRBJ1-5	many	TGTGCCAGCAGCTCGACAGCTAGCAATCAGCCCCAGCATTTT	CASSSTASNQPQHF
-	15	TRBV20-1	TRBJ2-7	many	TGCAGTGCTAGAGTGAGGGCGGACAGATCCTACGAGCAGTACTTC	CSARVRADRSYEQYF
-	14	TRBV12-3/TRBV12-4	TRBJ1-1	many	TGTGCCAGCAGTTTGGGCCAGGTCGTCGGTGAAGCTTTCTTT	CASSLGQVVGEAFF
-	14	TRBV11-2	TRBJ1-3	-	TGTGCCAGCAGCTCGGGGAAGCCCGGAAACACCATATATTTT	CASSSGKPGNTIYF
-	14	TRBV6-2/TRBV6-3	TRBJ2-7	many	TGTGCCAGCACCCTTCTGTGGGGGCTCTACGAGCAGTACTTC	CASTLLWGLYEQYF
-	13	TRBV10-1	TRBJ2-7	-	TGCGCCAGCAGTGAAGGTTTCGGGGGCGAGCAGTACTTC	CASSEGFGGEQYF
-	14	TRBV7-6	TRBJ1-5	-	TGTGCTAGAGTCGCGGGACGGCTCAATCAGCCCCAGCATTTT	CARVAGRLNQPQHF
-	14	TRBV5-1	TRBJ1-5	-	TGCGCCAGCAGCTTGGACCGGCTAGCTTCCACCGAGCATTTT	CASSLDRLASTEHF
-	16	TRBV7-9	TRBJ2-7	-	TGTGCCAGCAGCCCGCTAGGGGGGTCGAACACCGGGGAGCTGTACTTC	CASSPLGGSNTGELYF
TRBD1	19	TRBV12-3/TRBV12-4	TRBJ2-5	many	TGTGCCAGCACCACCCGTAGGGGATCTAGCGTACAGGGGGGAGAGACCCAGTACTTC	CASTTRRGSSVQGGETQYF
-	13	TRBV29-1	TRBJ1-2	few	TGCAGCGCCTTATCCACAGAGCGCTATGGCTACACCTTC	CSALSTERYGYTF
TRBD1	17	TRBV2	TRBJ2-7	-	TGTGCCAGCAGTGAACAGGGGACAGCCGACCTTGTTTTCGAGCAGTACTTC	CASSEQGTADLVFEQYF
-	12	TRBV20-1	TRBJ1-2	-	TGCAGTGCTGCCCTACCCGTCTATGGCTACACCTTC	CSAALPVYGYTF
TRBD1	14	TRBV20-1	TRBJ2-7	many	TGCAGTGCTAGAGGCCGGACAGGCCTGGAAGAGCAGTACTTC	CSARGRTGLEEQYF